Each of the 28 T cell receptor beta chains below was sequenced from the same sample in a study of T cell repertoires in cytomegalovirus infection. Each CDR3 protein is one row after TCRdb ran MiXCR on the reads. This sample has about 570,000 distinct CDR3 sequences, with around two fifths found just once. No antigen is known for these receptors. The specimen comprised cultured PBMCs, sampled from culture after CMV antigen stimulation. These receptors were obtained from a human donor in good health (CMV status not recorded). Some clones in this sample may be carry-over from other donors' samples.

The chain is built from TRBV15 and TRBJ2-7; 8 bases are shared with TRBD1. V shed 2 bases, J shed 5 bases, and the junction held 11 bases outside the gene matches. CDR1 is LNHNV and CDR2 is YYDKDF in the germline V gene (reference sequence). This CDR3 is built from 16 residues. CDR3 coding DNA: TGTGCCACCAGCAGAAGGGACAGGAGATTTGGTAACGAGCAGTACTTC. It codes for CATSRRDRRFGNEQYF.

In its sample, this clonotype was seen a few times. This sequence joins TRBV7-6 and TRBJ2-1; 8 bases fit TRBD2. Trimming cost V 5 bases and J 8 bases; bases outside gene matches: 8. Per the germline V gene, CDR1 is SGHVS and CDR2 is FNYEAQ. The CDR3 spans 14 residues. CDR3 amino acids: CASSQAGEGDEQFF. The CDR3 nucleotides read TGTGCCAGCAGCCAAGCGGGAGAAGGGGATGAGCAGTTCTTC. Combining the CDR3 with reference TRBV7-6 and TRBJ2-1 gives the whole variable domain GAGVSQSPRYKVTKRGQDVALRCDPISGHVSLYWYRQALGQGPEFLTYFNYEAQQDKSGLPNDRFSAERPEGSISTLTIQRTEQRDSAMYRCASSQAGEGDEQFFGPGTRLTVL.

V is TRBV3-1 and J is TRBJ1-6; no reliable D call. Germline values: CDR1 LGHDT, CDR2 YNNKEL (reference sequence). The CDR3 extends over 15 amino acids. V was pared by 4 bases and J by 4 bases, with 11 bases between. This chain's CDR3 is CASSPRGDYNSPLHF. CDR3 sequence (DNA): TGTGCCAGCAGCCCTAGAGGAGATTATAATTCACCCCTCCACTTT. The full variable domain, its missing parts supplied by reference TRBV3-1 and TRBJ1-6, is DTAVSQTPKYLVTQMGNDKSIKCEQNLGHDTMYWYKQDSKKFLKIMFSYNNKELIINETVPNRFSPKSPDKAHLNLHINSLELGDSAVYFCASSPRGDYNSPLHFGNGTRLTVT.

Comments on this clonotype: Possible read error: a much larger clone is one base away. The chain couples TRBV6-1 to TRBJ1-2, with 7 nucleotides matching TRBD1. The CDR3 is 13 residues long. J was trimmed by 3 bases and V by 6 bases; bases with no gene match: 4. Germline V gives CDR1 MNHNS, CDR2 SASEGT. The CDR3 coding sequence is TGTGCCAGCAGCCTACAGGGGCACTATGGCTACACCTTC. This codes for CASSLQGHYGYTF.

This clonotype has only a few counts. CDR3: CASTDLQGPNQPQHF. The CDR3 region has the DNA TGTGCCAGTACCGATTTGCAGGGCCCCAATCAGCCCCAGCATTTT. V usage is TRBV27 and J usage is TRBJ1-5, with D possibly being TRBD1 (5 bases). The CDR3 has 15 amino acids. Germline values: CDR1 MNHEY, CDR2 SMNVEV (reference sequence). The V end lost 9 bases, the J end lost 3 bases, and 18 bases lay between the germline ends.

The chain recombines TRBV28 with TRBJ2-7; D might be TRBD2 (6 bases). CDR1 and CDR2 (germline): MDHEN, SYDVKM. V lost 8 bases, J lost 5 bases, and 19 bases lay in between. There are 14 residues in the CDR3. CDR3 region: CASRSPGGSHEQYF. CDR3 nucleotide sequence: TGTGCCAGCCGATCGCCCGGGGGATCCCACGAGCAGTACTTC.

This clonotype turned up a few times. CDR3 in amino acids: CASSVGGASVKLFF. For the CDR3, the DNA is TGTGCCAGCAGTGTAGGGGGCGCATCGGTAAAACTGTTTTTT. The gene calls are TRBV7-9 and TRBJ1-4, with TRBD1 matching 7 bases. The CDR3 runs 14 residues. Germline V lookup: CDR1 SEHNR, CDR2 FQNEAQ (reference sequence). Trimming took 6 bases from V and 10 from J; bases not matched to a gene: 11.

The chain is built from TRBV6-6 and TRBJ2-7; TRBD1 matches 7 bases. V gave up 5 bases and J gave up 1 base; unmatched junction bases: 8. Germline values: CDR1 MNHNY, CDR2 SVGAGI (reference sequence). This CDR3 spans 15 amino acids. CDR3 sequence: CASSPSSGQSYEQYF. The CDR3 DNA follows: TGTGCCAGCAGTCCTTCCTCGGGACAGTCCTACGAGCAGTACTTC.

The sample holds one count of this clonotype. The genes are TRBV10-2 and TRBJ2-7; a possible D gene is TRBD1 (7 bases). This CDR3 has 13 residues. The germline gives CDR1 WSHSY, CDR2 SAAADI. Between the trimmed V and J ends, which lost 10 bases and 1 base, there was a span of 14 bases. The CDR3 DNA follows: TGCGCCACCCAGGGGGGCCTATCCTACGAGCAGTACTTC. It specifies CATQGGLSYEQYF.

V gene TRBV2 combines with J gene TRBJ2-1; D is perhaps TRBD2 (6 bases). V lost 6 bases to trimming and J lost 7 bases, with 16 bases between them. This CDR3 is built from 14 residues. Germline CDR1 SNHLY, CDR2 FYNNEI. CDR3 DNA: TGTGCCAGCAGGCCCTCGGGTAGCGGAAATGAGCAGTTCTTC. This gives the protein CASRPSGSGNEQFF. The full variable domain, in which reference TRBV2 and TRBJ2-1 provide the parts outside the CDR3, is EPEVTQTPSHQVTQMGQEVILRCVPISNHLYFYWYRQILGQKVEFLVSFYNNEISEKSEIFDDQFSVERPDGSNFTLKIRSTKLEDSAMYFCASRPSGSGNEQFFGPGTRLTVL.

In this sample, this clonotype turned up many times. The genes are TRBV7-8 and TRBJ1-3; the D is unclear. Trimming left V 2 bases short and J 7 bases short, with 15 bases between. CDR1 is SGHVS, CDR2 FQNEAQ, per germline. The CDR3 runs 15 residues. CDR3 residues: CASSLRPAGGNTIYF. CDR3 in DNA: TGTGCCAGCAGCTTAAGGCCAGCCGGTGGGAACACCATATATTTT.

This chain links TRBV7-2 with TRBJ2-7, with TRBD2 matching 9 bases. The CDR3 runs 14 residues. The germline CDR1 and CDR2 sequences are SGHTA and FQGNSA. Trimming cost V 6 bases and J 2 bases; bases outside gene matches: 5. This chain's CDR3 is CASSLREGPYEQYF. The CDR3 DNA follows: TGTGCCAGCAGTCTGCGGGAGGGCCCCTACGAGCAGTACTTC. Based on the CDR3 plus reference TRBV7-2 and TRBJ2-7, the full variable domain is GAGVSQSPSNKVTEKGKDVELRCDPISGHTALYWYRQSLGQGLEFLIYFQGNSAPDKSGLPSDRFSAERTGGSVSTLTIQRTQQEDSAVYLCASSLREGPYEQYFGPGTRLTVT.

This clonotype has a handful of counts. The rearrangement links TRBV12-5 to TRBJ2-3; 10 bases are a match to TRBD2. This CDR3 has 16 amino acids. Germline CDR1 and CDR2: LGHNT and FRNRAP. V lost 0 bases to trimming and J lost 1 base; unmatched junction nucleotides: 1. The CDR3 here is CASGLVLAGRTDTQYF. CDR3 coding DNA: TGTGCTAGTGGTTTGGTACTAGCGGGACGCACAGATACGCAGTATTTT. The full variable domain, completed using reference TRBV12-5 and TRBJ2-3, is DARVTQTPRHKVTEMGQEVTMRCQPILGHNTVFWYRQTMMQGLELLAYFRNRAPLDDSGMPKDRFSAEMPDATLATLKIQPSEPRDSAVYFCASGLVLAGRTDTQYFGPGTRLTVL.

The table lists this clonotype with a few counts. This chain connects TRBV20-1 to TRBJ1-5; D perhaps matches TRBD1 (6 bases). Germline CDR1 DFQATT, CDR2 SNEGSKA (reference sequence). This CDR3 has 16 residues. V was cut by 4 bases and J by 2 bases, with 18 bases left in between. This chain's CDR3 is CSATHPGAGGNQPQHF. The DNA for the CDR3 is TGCAGTGCTACCCATCCGGGGGCAGGAGGCAATCAGCCCCAGCATTTT.

This clonotype came up a few times. V gene TRBV6-6 combines with J gene TRBJ1-4; tentative D call: TRBD1 (6 bases). The CDR3 contains 15 residues. Germline-derived CDR1 and CDR2 are MNHNY and SVGAGI (reference sequence). V was trimmed by 6 bases and J by 8 bases, leaving 19 bases between them. In DNA, the CDR3 is TGTGCCAGCAGGCCCTACAGGGAGTTGAGAGAAAAACTGTTTTTT. This translates into CASRPYRELREKLFF.

This rearrangement joins TRBV4-3 to TRBJ2-3; D remains unclear. The CDR3 loop spans 15 amino acids. V lost 0 bases and J lost 0, with 7 bases in between. Germline V gene sequence: CDR1 LGHNA, CDR2 YSLEER. This CDR3 reads CASSQDTISTDTQYF. The CDR3 nucleotides are TGCGCCAGCAGCCAAGATACTATTAGCACAGATACGCAGTATTTT.

This sequence joins TRBV7-6 and TRBJ2-1; the match to TRBD2 covers 10 bases. The V gene end was trimmed by 2 bases and the J gene end by 9 bases; junction bases not matched to a gene: 7. The germline CDR1 and CDR2 sequences are SGHVS and FNYEAQ. This CDR3 spans 15 amino acids. The CDR3 sequence: CASSLTAGGPGEQFF. As DNA, the CDR3 is TGTGCCAGCAGCTTAACAGCGGGGGGGCCGGGTGAGCAGTTCTTC.

The sample holds a few counts of this clonotype. The chain carries TRBV12-3 or TRBV12-4 and TRBJ1-1, with 8 bases identical to TRBD1. After removal of 7 bases from V and 4 bases from J, the junction contained 11 bases not matched to a gene. This CDR3 region has 15 residues. The chain's CDR3 is CASTAGQGGITEAFF. In DNA form, the CDR3 reads TGTGCCAGCACCGCAGGACAGGGTGGTATCACTGAAGCTTTCTTT.

The rearrangement joins TRBV5-1 to TRBJ1-1; D is undetermined. With 0 bases removed from V and 3 bases from J, the gap between germline ends came to 12 bases. The CDR3 consists of 15 residues. Germline V gene lookup returns CDR1 SGHRS and CDR2 YFSETQ. The CDR3 DNA follows: TGCGCCAGCAGCTTGGTGGGCCTGACACACACTGAAGCTTTCTTT. Encoded protein: CASSLVGLTHTEAFF.

The chain has TRBV12-3 or TRBV12-4 and TRBJ2-7; D not resolved. Trimming removed 6 bases at V and 2 bases at J, with 11 bases between. The CDR3 loop spans 13 amino acids. The CDR3 here is CASRVNGAYEQYF. The CDR3 DNA sequence: TGTGCCAGCAGAGTAAATGGGGCCTACGAGCAGTACTTC.

The chain has TRBV7-8 and TRBJ2-7; D gene uncertain. The CDR3 is 14 amino acids. Germline V gene sequence: CDR1 SGHVS, CDR2 FQNEAQ. Trimming left V 3 bases short and J 2 bases short, with 11 bases between. The CDR3 region has the DNA TGTGCCAGCAGCTTCGGCGGCCCCCCCTACGAGCAGTACTTC. Translation: CASSFGGPPYEQYF.

The J gene is TRBJ1-6, the V gene TRBV6-5, with 8 bases identical to TRBD1. This CDR3 contains 15 residues. The V segment lost 5 bases and the J segment 6 bases; nucleotides outside the gene matches: 6. Germline-derived CDR1 and CDR2 are MNHEY and SVGAGI. The chain's CDR3 is CASSHPTGANSPLHF. The CDR3 coding sequence is TGTGCCAGCAGTCACCCGACAGGGGCTAATTCACCCCTCCACTTT.

This clonotype was counted once. V gene TRBV2 combines with J gene TRBJ1-5; 11 positions match TRBD1. Per the germline V gene, CDR1 is SNHLY and CDR2 is FYNNEI. This CDR3 region has 15 residues. Trimming removed 1 base from V and 9 bases from J; junction bases left unmatched: 5. The CDR3 loop reads CASSEGGQGVWPQHF. The CDR3 DNA is TGTGCCAGCAGTGAAGGGGGACAGGGGGTTTGGCCCCAGCATTTT.

The chain is built from TRBV4-1 and TRBJ2-6; 9 bases align to TRBD1. Germline V CDR1 and CDR2: MGHRA, YSYEKL. J lost 1 base, V lost 4 bases, and 5 bases had no gene match. This CDR3 comprises 17 residues. The CDR3 DNA reads TGCGCCAGCAGCCCAACAGGGGGCCCTTCTGGGGCCAACGTCCTGACTTTC. Translating gives CASSPTGGPSGANVLTF.

This clonotype was seen a few times. The chain joins TRBV7-9 to TRBJ1-4; 8 bases map to TRBD1. From germline, CDR1 is SEHNR and CDR2 FQNEAQ (reference sequence). The ends lost 5 bases at V and 6 bases at J; junction bases unmatched: 8. The CDR3 covers 15 residues. CDR3 DNA: TGTGCCAGCAGCCCACTTCAGGGGGCGCATGAAAAACTGTTTTTT. Translating gives CASSPLQGAHEKLFF.

The chain combines TRBV7-4 with TRBJ2-7, with TRBD1 identical over 7 bases. Germline lookup yields CDR1 SGHVT and CDR2 SQSDAQ. The J segment lost 6 bases and the V segment lost 3 bases, leaving 8 bases of the junction unmatched. This CDR3 is built from 14 residues. Here the CDR3 DNA reads TGTGCCAGCAGCTTCCAAACAGGGGCCCGCGAGCAGTACTTC. This codes for CASSFQTGAREQYF.

The chain has TRBV5-6 and TRBJ2-3; maybe TRBD1 (5 bases). Germline assignment: CDR1 SGHDT and CDR2 YYEEEE. The CDR3 contains 15 residues. The ends were cut back, 2 bases at V and 5 bases at J, with 15 bases in the middle. In nucleotides, the CDR3 is TGTGCCAGCAGCTTCCGTCAGACAGTTATAGATACGCAGTATTTT. Encoded protein: CASSFRQTVIDTQYF.

The J gene is TRBJ1-1, the V gene TRBV7-2, with D possibly being TRBD1 (5 bases). V was cut by 2 bases and J by 5 bases, with 12 bases left in between. CDR1 SGHTA and CDR2 FQGNSA come from the germline V gene. There are 14 residues in the CDR3. CDR3 sequence: CASSLMGSGTEAFF. The CDR3 DNA reads as TGTGCCAGCAGCTTAATGGGTTCAGGGACTGAAGCTTTCTTT.